One sample yielded the 10 T cell receptor beta chains listed below, sequenced in a study of a mutant IDH1 vaccine in newly diagnosed glioma. Indicated time point: baseline, week 1 (first vaccination visit). Treatment denoted: pre-vaccination baseline after standard-of-care therapy. Generated by immunoSEQ multiplex PCR, the TCRdb table keeps only in-frame clones and is missing some. Here the sample spans approximately 70,000 clones, about 86% being singletons. The specimen was PBMCs, collected from a glioma patient treated with radiotherapy, temozolomide or both. The source is a young man with glioma.

This clone was observed a few times. This sequence joins TRBV19 and TRBJ1-5, with TRBD1 as a possible D gene (5 bases). V dropped 3 bases and J dropped 6 bases, with 21 bases sitting between them. CDR1 is LNHDA and CDR2 is SQIVND in the germline V gene (reference sequence). The CDR3 sequence is 17 residues long. CDR3 sequence reads: CASSIKGRQLLPQPQHF. In nucleotides, the CDR3 is TGTGCCAGTAGTATCAAAGGGAGACAGCTACTTCCTCAGCCCCAGCATTTT. Variable domain in full (rest from reference TRBV19 and TRBJ1-5): DGGITQSPKYLFRKEGQNVTLSCEQNLNHDAMYWYRQDPGQGLRLIYYSQIVNDFQKGDIAEGYSVSREKKESFPLTVTSAQKNPTAFYLCASSIKGRQLLPQPQHFGDGTRLSIL.

The chain employs TRBV15 and TRBJ1-2; D remains unclear. The germline V gene encodes CDR1 LNHNV and CDR2 YYDKDF (reference sequence). CDR3 length: 13 residues. Trimming shortened V by 4 bases and J by 8 bases, and 14 bases separated the two germline ends. The DNA for the CDR3 is TGTGCCACCAGCATGGGGTCTTTGAAGGGCTACACCTTC. Translation: CATSMGSLKGYTF.

This clone was detected only once. The chain couples TRBV19 to TRBJ1-4; 12 positions agree with TRBD1. The CDR3 has 18 residues. Germline CDR1 reads LNHDA; CDR2 reads SQIVND (reference sequence). Unmatched junction bases numbered 7, after V lost 5 bases and J lost 0 bases. CDR3 sequence: CASSFKGQGAATNEKLFF. CDR3 nucleotide sequence: TGTGCCAGTAGTTTCAAGGGACAGGGGGCAGCAACTAATGAAAAACTGTTTTTT.

The rearrangement links TRBV19 to TRBJ2-7, with 8 bases fitting TRBD2. V lost 10 bases to trimming and J lost 0 bases; unmatched junction nucleotides: 8. The germline CDR1 and CDR2 sequences are LNHDA and SQIVND (reference sequence). The CDR3 length is 14 residues. The CDR3 coding sequence is TGTGCCACCTCGACCGGGACTAGCTCCTACGAGCAGTACTTC. Translation: CATSTGTSSYEQYF.

The CDR3 nucleotides read TGTGCCAGCAGCTCGAGGAACCGGGACAGCACCGAGCAGTTCTTC. Its protein product is CASSSRNRDSTEQFF. V and J are TRBV6-5 and TRBJ2-1, with TRBD1 identical over 7 bases. Germline trimming cut 6 bases from V and 10 bases from J; bases unmatched to any gene: 15. CDR1 and CDR2 from the germline V gene are MNHEY and SVGAGI. CDR3 size: 15 residues.

This clone came up a few times. The chain employs TRBV19 and TRBJ1-5; unclear D gene. Trimming left V 5 bases short and J 12 bases short, with 14 bases between. The CDR3 consists of 12 residues. The V gene's germline CDR1 is LNHDA and CDR2 SQIVND (reference sequence). In nucleotides, the CDR3 is TGTGCCAGTAGTGCCGGGAATCAGGTCCAGCATTTT. Amino acid sequence: CASSAGNQVQHF.

This clone has more than one count but fewer than ten. This sequence joins TRBV2 and TRBJ1-1; the D gene is possibly TRBD1 (5 bases). Per the germline V gene, CDR1 is SNHLY and CDR2 is FYNNEI. The length of the CDR3 is 13 residues. Trimming took 5 bases from V and 6 from J, leaving 13 bases between them. Here the CDR3 reads CASSFTGSSEAFF. The CDR3 nucleotides are TGTGCCAGCAGTTTTACAGGATCCTCTGAAGCTTTCTTT.

CDR3 DNA sequence: TGTGCCAGCAGTGGGACAGGCCCGAACACTGAAGCTTTCTTT. Translation: CASSGTGPNTEAFF. The chain employs TRBV2 and TRBJ1-1; 7 nucleotides line up with TRBD1. CDR1 and CDR2 from the germline V gene are SNHLY and FYNNEI. The ends lost 4 bases at V and 1 base at J; junction bases unmatched: 3. The CDR3 consists of 14 residues.

The count of this clone is one. The chain links TRBV27 to TRBJ1-2; D remains ambiguous. The germline CDR1 and CDR2 sequences are MNHEY and SMNVEV (reference sequence). This CDR3 comprises 16 residues. Trimming shortened V by 2 bases and J by 5 bases, and 18 bases separated the two germline ends. The CDR3 DNA follows: TGTGCCAGCAGTTTAGACCTGTCGGGCCTACCGTATGGCTACACCTTC. This gives the protein CASSLDLSGLPYGYTF.

The V gene is TRBV6-4, the J gene TRBJ2-1; the D gene is possibly TRBD1 (6 bases). This CDR3 region has 15 residues. V was clipped by 3 bases and J by 6 bases, with 15 bases between them. CDR1 MRHNA and CDR2 SNTAGT come from the germline V gene. CDR3 amino acids: CASSDFNRVGNEQFF. The CDR3 DNA sequence: TGTGCCAGCAGTGATTTCAACAGGGTTGGCAATGAGCAGTTCTTC.